The T cell receptor beta chain under discussion was sequenced for a study of shared clonotypes between healthy human individuals. Study at large: Three plates were used per donor for CD4 naive, three for CD4 memory, two for CD8 naive and one for CD8 memory.

Every donor was a Caucasian adult from Nashville, Tennessee. Germline loops: CDR1 DFQATT, CDR2 SNEGSKA (reference sequence). Deletions cut 0 bases from V and 10 bases from J, with 6 bases between. The CDR3 sequence is 11 residues long. This clone was observed once. Genomic DNA per cell subset filled all wells of several immunoSEQ plates. Data came from immunoSEQ multiplex PCR; TCRdb stores just in-frame clones and leaves some out. Among fewer than 1.8 million clones listed, 97% to 99% were seen once. The chain uses TRBV20-1 and TRBJ2-2, with D hard to call. Sequencing used naive CD4+ T cells sorted from blood. The subset: CD45RA+ positively selected. The source of this sequence is a man younger than 45 in good health. The CDR3 nucleotides read TGCAGTGCTAGAGATGTTGAGGAGCTGTTTTTT. Translating gives CSARDVEELFF.